This TCR beta chain was captured by sequencing in a study of Tregs in tolerant kidney transplant recipients. Data came from immunoSEQ multiplex PCR; TCRdb stores just in-frame clones and leaves some out. This table has some 250,000 clones, roughly four fifths appearing once. Germline values: CDR1 SGHRS, CDR2 YFSETQ. The CDR3 has 14 amino acids. Trimming shortened V by 3 bases and J by 0 bases, and 7 bases separated the two germline ends. The sample was CD4+ T cells from blood. The chain combines TRBV5-1 with TRBJ2-1; D gene ambiguous. The clonotype originates from a human donor in good health. The CDR3 DNA is TGCGCCAGCAGCTCTGACTTCTCCTACAATGAGCAGTTCTTC. It translates to CASSSDFSYNEQFF.